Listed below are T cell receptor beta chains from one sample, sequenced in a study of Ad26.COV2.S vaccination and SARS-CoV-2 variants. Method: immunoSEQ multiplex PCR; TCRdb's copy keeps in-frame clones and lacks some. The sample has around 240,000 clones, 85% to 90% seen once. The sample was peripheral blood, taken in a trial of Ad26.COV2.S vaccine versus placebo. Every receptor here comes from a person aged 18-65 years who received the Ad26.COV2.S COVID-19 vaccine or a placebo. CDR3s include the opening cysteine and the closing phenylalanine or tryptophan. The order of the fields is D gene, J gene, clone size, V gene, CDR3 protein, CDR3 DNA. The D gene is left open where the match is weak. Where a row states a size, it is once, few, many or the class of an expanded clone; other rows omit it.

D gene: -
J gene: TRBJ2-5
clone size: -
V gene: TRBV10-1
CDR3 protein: CAIFLARKAQYF
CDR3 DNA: TGCGCCATCTTTCTCGCCCGTAAGGCCCAGTACTTC

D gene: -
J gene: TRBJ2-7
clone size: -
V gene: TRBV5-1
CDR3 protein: CASSHGGTVAYEQYF
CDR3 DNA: TGCGCCAGCAGCCACGGGGGGACAGTAGCCTACGAGCAGTACTTC

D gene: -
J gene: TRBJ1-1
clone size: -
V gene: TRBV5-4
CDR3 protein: CASSLAPRGTEAFF
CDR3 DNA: TGTGCCAGCAGCTTGGCCCCTCGGGGCACTGAAGCTTTCTTT

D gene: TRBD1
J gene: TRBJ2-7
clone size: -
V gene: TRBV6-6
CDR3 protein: CASSYFRTGLGEQYF
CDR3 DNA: TGTGCCAGCAGTTACTTCAGGACAGGTTTGGGCGAGCAGTACTTC

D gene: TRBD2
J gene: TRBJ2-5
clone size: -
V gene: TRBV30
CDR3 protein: CAWSGYSGSADQYF
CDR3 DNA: TGTGCCTGGAGTGGGTATAGCGGGTCCGCGGACCAGTACTTC

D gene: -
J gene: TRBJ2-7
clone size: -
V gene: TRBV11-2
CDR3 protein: CASCRLSYEQYF
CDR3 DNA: TGTGCCAGCTGCAGGTTATCCTACGAGCAGTACTTC

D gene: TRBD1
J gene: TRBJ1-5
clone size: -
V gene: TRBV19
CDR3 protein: CASSTGTGRGNQPQHF
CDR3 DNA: TGTGCCAGTAGTACTGGGACAGGCAGAGGTAATCAGCCCCAGCATTTT

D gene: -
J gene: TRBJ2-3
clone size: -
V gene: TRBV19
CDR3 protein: CASRESGGSTDTQYF
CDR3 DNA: TGTGCCAGTAGGGAATCCGGCGGGAGCACAGATACGCAGTATTTT

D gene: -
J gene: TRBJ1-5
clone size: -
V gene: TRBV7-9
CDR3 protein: CASSLGGGQPQHF
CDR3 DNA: TGTGCCAGCAGCTTAGGCGGGGGACAGCCCCAGCATTTT

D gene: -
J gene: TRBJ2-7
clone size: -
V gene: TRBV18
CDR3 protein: CASSPPGGGRDEQYF
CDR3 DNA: TGTGCCAGCTCACCACCGGGTGGGGGCAGGGACGAGCAGTACTTC

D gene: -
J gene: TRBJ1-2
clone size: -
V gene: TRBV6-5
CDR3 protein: CASSYMGPQGDYGYTF
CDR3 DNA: TGTGCCAGCAGTTACATGGGGCCCCAAGGGGACTATGGCTACACCTTC

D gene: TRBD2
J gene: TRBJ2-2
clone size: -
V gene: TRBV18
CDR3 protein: CASSPWVAGETGELFF
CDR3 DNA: TGTGCCAGCTCACCCTGGGTAGCGGGAGAGACCGGGGAGCTGTTTTTT

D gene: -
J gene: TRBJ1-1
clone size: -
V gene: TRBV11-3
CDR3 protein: CASSLGTNTEAFF
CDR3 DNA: TGTGCCAGCAGCTTAGGGACCAACACTGAAGCTTTCTTT

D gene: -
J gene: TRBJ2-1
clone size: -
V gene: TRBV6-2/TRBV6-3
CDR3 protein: CASSPTRGEQFF
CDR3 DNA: TGTGCCAGCAGCCCAACGAGGGGGGAACAGTTCTTC

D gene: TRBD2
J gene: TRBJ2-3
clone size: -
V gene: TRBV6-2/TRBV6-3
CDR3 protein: CASSHSSGRSTDTQYF
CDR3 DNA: TGTGCCAGCAGTCACTCTAGCGGGAGAAGCACAGATACGCAGTATTTT

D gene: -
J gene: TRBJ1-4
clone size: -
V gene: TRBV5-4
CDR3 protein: CASSYFNEKLFF
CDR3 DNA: TGTGCCAGCAGCTATTTTAATGAAAAACTGTTTTTT

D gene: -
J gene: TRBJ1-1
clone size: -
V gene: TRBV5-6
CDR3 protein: CASSGTGRGAYEAFF
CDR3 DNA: TGTGCCAGCAGCGGAACCGGGAGAGGGGCCTATGAAGCTTTCTTT

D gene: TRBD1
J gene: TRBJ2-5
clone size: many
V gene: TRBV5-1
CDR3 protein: CASSSGTEETQYF
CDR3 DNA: TGCGCCAGCAGCTCCGGGACAGAAGAGACCCAGTACTTC

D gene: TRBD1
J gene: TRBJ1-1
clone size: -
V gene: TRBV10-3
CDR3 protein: CAISDSDRGTEAFF
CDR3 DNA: TGTGCCATCAGTGATTCGGACAGGGGAACTGAAGCTTTCTTT

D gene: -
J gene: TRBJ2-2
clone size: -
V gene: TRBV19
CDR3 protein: CASLPLQARDTGELFF
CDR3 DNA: TGTGCCAGTCTACCACTCCAGGCCAGGGACACCGGGGAGCTGTTTTTT

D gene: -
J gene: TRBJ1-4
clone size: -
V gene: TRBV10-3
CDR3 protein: CAISASIMEKLFF
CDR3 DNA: TGTGCCATCAGTGCGAGCATTATGGAAAAACTGTTTTTT